This section outlines one T cell receptor beta chain sequence together with its context. This record belongs to a study of control samples from healthy donors and cancer patients. Produced via immunoSEQ multiplex PCR; TCRdb's table is partial and in-frame only. Of 150,000 to 200,000 clones listed, 85% to 90% are singletons. The CDR3 is 16 amino acids. Germline CDR1 and CDR2: SGHNT and YYREEE (reference sequence). Trimming pared 3 bases from V and 5 bases from J, leaving 17 bases between. Input material: blood. The clonotype was recovered from a woman in her 30s in good health. The chain couples TRBV5-4 to TRBJ2-2, with TRBD2 as a possible D gene (6 bases). CDR3 sequence reads: CASSSRIREVTGELFF. As DNA, the CDR3 is TGTGCCAGCAGCTCGAGGATCAGGGAGGTTACCGGGGAGCTGTTTTTT. Supplemented by reference TRBV5-4 and TRBJ2-2, the full variable domain reads ETGVTQSPTHLIKTRGQQVTLRCSSQSGHNTVSWYQQALGQGPQFIFQYYREEENGRGNFPPRFSGLQFPNYSSELNVNALELDDSALYLCASSSRIREVTGELFFGEGSRLTVL.